The sequence of this T cell receptor beta chain was determined in a study of T-cell reconstitution after alpha-beta-depleted transplantation in children. Remarks on this clonotype: Its antigen is still unknown.

Unique molecular identifiers were used in preparing the TCRbeta library. TCRdb re-called the PCR reads through MiXCR, storing one row per CDR3 protein. The table lists roughly 310,000 distinct CDR3 sequences, 23% of them singletons, with 11% in the top ten. General observations from the study: The origin of high day-60 TCRbeta diversity in some patients lay in surviving recipient T cells and thymic progenitors.

Germline CDR1 SGHRS, CDR2 YFSETQ. The CDR3 covers 15 residues. Trimming left V 4 bases short and J 4 bases short, with 16 bases between. This TCR came from a male patient younger than 18 who had a stem cell transplant for acute lymphoblastic leukemia, so the T cells may come from the graft donor. The rearrangement joins TRBV5-1 to TRBJ2-3; D might be TRBD1 or TRBD2, each matching 7 bases. The sequences come from PBMCs, mostly from graft donor cells, collected 180 days after TCRalphabeta/CD19-depleted stem cell transplant. CDR3 in amino acids: CASSPRGGVPDTQYF. CDR3 sequence (DNA): TGCGCCAGCAGCCCCAGGGGGGGGGTGCCAGATACGCAGTATTTT.